This T cell receptor beta chain was captured by sequencing in a study of blood T cell repertoires in COVID-19. Study context: The United States, Italy and Spain were the sources of the acute and convalescent COVID-19 samples. PBMCs, B-cell-depleted T cells, or T cells were the source of the cDNA or gDNA that made up the material.

Original analysis: Amplification with reference gene primers provided the estimates of nucleated cell counts. TCRdb keeps only in-frame clones here, not all; method: immunoSEQ multiplex PCR. V and J calls plus clone size are reproduced from that table; the DNA served to infer D and trimming. This table holds approximately 74,000 clones, 85% to 95% found once. The CDR3 length is 17 residues. The germline V and J ends were trimmed by 4 bases and 1 base, with 16 bases remaining between them. The germline V gene encodes CDR1 MGHRA and CDR2 YSYEKL. This receptor was identified in a woman aged 55-69 years with active COVID-19. The sequenced sample consisted of peripheral blood. This chain connects TRBV4-1 to TRBJ2-2; perhaps TRBD2 as D (6 bases). The CDR3 sequence is CASSRAPLGLNTGELFF. CDR3 nucleotides: TGCGCCAGCAGCCGCGCCCCTCTGGGACTGAACACCGGGGAGCTGTTTTTT.